Described below is a single T cell receptor beta chain sequence and its context. The antigen remains undetermined. Other DNA sequences of this sample code for an identical CDR3. Germline V CDR1 and CDR2: SGHNT, YENEEA. The ends were cut back, 1 base at V and 3 bases at J, with 13 bases in the middle. CDR3 size: 15 residues. This table comes from immunoSEQ multiplex PCR, and its TCRdb copy is limited to in-frame clones, with some not included. The table shows some 250,000 clones, with approximately 83% occurring only once. This sample was included in a study of Tregs in tolerant kidney transplant recipients. Study outcomes and limitations: This study did not directly address biological reproducibility. Tregs expanded with activated donor B cells seemed most donor-specific.

Unstimulated regulatory T cells (CD4+CD25+CD127-), CD4+CD25- non-regulatory cells, CD4 and CD8 cells were FACS-sorted from thawed PBMCs. Sequenced input: CD4+ T cells from blood. This TCR came from a human donor in good health. The rearrangement joins TRBV11-3 to TRBJ2-7; the D gene is possibly TRBD1 (6 bases). CDR3 DNA sequence: TGTGCCAGCAGCTTAGCGGGACACGAGGACTACGAGCAGTACTTC. This encodes CASSLAGHEDYEQYF. The variable domain in full, completed from reference TRBV11-3 and TRBJ2-7, reads EAGVVQSPRYKIIEKKQPVAFWCNPISGHNTLYWYLQNLGQGPELLIRYENEEAVDDSQLPKDRFSAERLKGVDSTLKIQPAELGDSAVYLCASSLAGHEDYEQYFGPGTRLTVT.